The next 6 T cell receptor beta chains were all read from a single sample in a study. Cells sorted as Tregs were CD4+, CD25+ and CD127-/low. TCRdb reprocessed the 5' RACE reads with MiXCR, giving one entry per CDR3 protein. The sample lists 35,000 to 45,000 distinct CDR3 sequences, 22% occurring once. Sequenced: Tregs sorted from a lymph node. The receptors were gathered from a female donor with breast cancer.

This clonotype was counted many times. The CDR3 coding sequence is TGTGCCAGTGGGACTAGCGGGATTGAGACCCAGTACTTC. This codes for CASGTSGIETQYF. The V gene is TRBV5-4, the J gene TRBJ2-5; 13 nucleotides line up with TRBD2. Germline CDR1 reads SGHNT; CDR2 reads YYREEE (reference sequence). V was pared by 8 bases and J by 5 bases, with 3 bases of the junction left unmatched. This CDR3 spans 13 amino acids.

This clonotype occurred many times. The CDR3 coding sequence is TGTGCCAGCAGCTTGGGGGAAAGGACTAGCTCCTACAATGAGCAGTTCTTC. Translation gives CASSLGERTSSYNEQFF. The chain carries TRBV5-5 and TRBJ2-1; TRBD2 aligns across 7 bases. V lost 0 bases to trimming and J lost 0 bases; unmatched junction nucleotides: 6. CDR1 is SGHKS, CDR2 YYEKEE, per germline (reference sequence). CDR3 length: 17 amino acids.

Many counts were recorded for this clonotype. The J gene is TRBJ2-7, the V gene TRBV7-2; D is unresolved. CDR3 length equals 14 residues. Looked up from germline, CDR1 is SGHTA and CDR2 is FQGNSA. V was shortened by 4 bases and J by 1 base, with 11 bases between the two germline ends. The CDR3: CASSSATRSYEQYF. The CDR3 DNA reads TGTGCCAGCAGCTCGGCGACTCGGTCCTACGAGCAGTACTTC.

This clonotype was counted at least ten times. V usage is TRBV2 and J usage is TRBJ2-4; 9 nucleotides line up with TRBD1. The length of the CDR3 is 13 residues. Trimming cost V 4 bases and J 7 bases; bases outside gene matches: 2. Germline CDR1 SNHLY, CDR2 FYNNEI. CDR3 DNA sequence: TGTGCCAGCAGTGGCACAGGGGGCAACATTCAGTACTTC. Translated, it gives CASSGTGGNIQYF.

J is TRBJ2-3 and V is TRBV5-1; D ambiguous. The CDR3 extends over 12 amino acids. Germline CDR1 and CDR2: SGHRS and YFSETQ. Trimming took off 4 bases at V and 5 bases at J, with 8 bases between the two ends. CDR3 nucleotides: TGCGCCAGCAGCCTACAACAAGATACGCAGTATTTT. Its protein product is CASSLQQDTQYF.

This clonotype occurred many times. The chain's CDR3 is CASSQTGGGEQFF. CDR3 DNA sequence: TGTGCCAGCAGTCAAACGGGGGGAGGTGAGCAGTTCTTC. The V and J genes are TRBV28 and TRBJ2-1; 7 bases line up with TRBD2. This CDR3 has 13 amino acids. Looked up from germline, CDR1 is MDHEN and CDR2 is SYDVKM. V was pared by 5 bases and J by 9 bases, with 7 bases of the junction left unmatched.